One sample yielded the 27 T cell receptor beta chains listed below, sequenced in a study of cytomegalovirus exposure and HLA in healthy donors. PCR used 60 Vbeta primers and 13 Jbeta primers. Profiling relied on immunoSEQ multiplex PCR, and the TCRdb table lists in-frame clones only, not all of them. The sample lists about 190,000 clones, about three quarters seen once, with around 0.99% in the top ten. Sequenced material: PBMCs. The receptors shown here come from a woman between 40 and 50 years old in good health and CMV-seronegative.

The chain uses TRBV7-9 and TRBJ1-3; D unclear. V was shortened by 3 bases and J by 0 bases, with 12 bases between the two germline ends. The CDR3 spans 16 residues. Germline loops: CDR1 SEHNR, CDR2 FQNEAQ (reference sequence). The CDR3 spells CASSFGGARSGNTIYF. The CDR3 DNA reads TGTGCCAGCAGCTTCGGCGGAGCCCGCTCTGGAAACACCATATATTTT.

The V and J genes are TRBV4-3 and TRBJ1-2; 7 bases line up with TRBD1. CDR1 and CDR2 (germline): LGHNA, YSLEER. Trimming at V came to 6 bases and at J to 7 bases, leaving 11 bases not matched to a gene. The CDR3 is made up of 14 amino acids. The CDR3: CASSPDKGALGYTF. In nucleotides, the CDR3 is TGCGCCAGCAGTCCAGACAAGGGGGCGCTTGGCTACACCTTC.

About this clone: A read error may account for a junction end that differs from germline. The chain carries TRBV5-1 and TRBJ2-1, with no clear D. The CDR3 spans 16 residues. Germline CDR1 and CDR2: SGHRS and YFSETQ. CDR3 nucleotides: TGCGCCAGCAGCTTGGGCCCCGGCGGAACCTACAATGAGCAGCTCTTC. It codes for CASSLGPGGTYNEQLF.

The rearrangement links TRBV29-1 to TRBJ1-2; TRBD1 aligns across 9 bases. CDR1 is SQVTM and CDR2 is ANQGSEA in the germline V gene. The CDR3 covers 12 residues. With V trimmed by 6 bases and J by 8 bases, 7 bases remained unmatched. The CDR3 nucleotides are TGCAGCGTCCCGGGACAGGGACTGGGCTACACCTTC. This sequence encodes CSVPGQGLGYTF.

The rearrangement joins TRBV7-9 to TRBJ2-1; 7 positions match TRBD2. The V gene end was trimmed by 2 bases and the J gene end by 5 bases; junction bases not matched to a gene: 9. This CDR3 is built from 16 residues. Germline loops: CDR1 SEHNR, CDR2 FQNEAQ (reference sequence). CDR3 protein: CASSLMLSGNDNEQFF. The CDR3, as DNA: TGTGCCAGCAGCTTAATGTTGAGCGGGAACGACAATGAGCAGTTCTTC.

This rearrangement joins TRBV9 to TRBJ2-1; D possibly corresponds to TRBD2 (6 bases). Germline loops: CDR1 SGDLS, CDR2 YYNGEE. CDR3 length: 14 residues. V dropped 4 bases and J dropped 7 bases, with 15 bases sitting between them. The CDR3 nucleotides are TGTGCCAGCAGCCTGAGTTGGGAGGCTAATGAGCAGTTCTTC. It translates to CASSLSWEANEQFF.

J is TRBJ2-5 and V is TRBV6-1; possibly TRBD1 for D (6 bases). The end of the DNA aligns better with TRBJ2-7, so the J call may be wrong. CDR3 length: 15 amino acids. Germline V CDR1 and CDR2: MNHNS, SASEGT. CDR3 residues: CASSQSRDNPYEQYF. DNA for the CDR3: TGTGCCAGCAGCCAGAGCCGGGACAATCCCTACGAGCAGTACTTC.

The chain carries TRBV4-1 and TRBJ2-7, with 10 bases matching TRBD2. Germline CDR1 and CDR2: MGHRA and YSYEKL. The V segment lost 0 bases and the J segment 3 bases; nucleotides outside the gene matches: 5. This CDR3 has 16 amino acids. In DNA, the CDR3 is TGCGCCAGCAGCCAAGATACTAGCGGGATTGTCTACGAGCAGTACTTC. Encoded protein: CASSQDTSGIVYEQYF.

The rearrangement links TRBV4-2 to TRBJ2-1; D uncertain. Per germline, CDR1 LGHNA and CDR2 YNFKEQ. The CDR3 extends over 17 amino acids. Trimming removed 2 bases from V and 0 bases from J, with 14 bases in between. This CDR3 is CASSQYTSASSYNEQFF. CDR3 in DNA: TGTGCCAGCAGCCAATATACCAGCGCGAGCTCCTACAATGAGCAGTTCTTC.

The rearrangement uses TRBV11-2 and TRBJ1-5; perhaps TRBD1 as D (5 bases). Deletions cut 1 base from V and 7 bases from J, with 8 bases between. This CDR3 comprises 13 residues. Germline CDR1 is SGHAT and CDR2 is FQNNGV. The CDR3 DNA sequence: TGTGCCAGCAGCTTAGGCGGGGGGCAGCCCCAGCATTTT. Amino acids: CASSLGGGQPQHF.

The genes are TRBV6-1 and TRBJ1-5, with D hard to call. V lost 7 bases and J 6 bases, leaving 13 bases between the germline ends. The V gene's germline CDR1 is MNHNS and CDR2 SASEGT. The CDR3 is 13 amino acids. Written as DNA, the CDR3 is TGTGCCAGCACTACCGATTACCTTCAGCCCCAGCATTTT. Amino acid sequence: CASTTDYLQPQHF.

This sequence joins TRBV7-2 and TRBJ1-2; 9 positions match TRBD1. The V and J ends lost 5 bases and 1 base, in that order; junction bases with no gene match: 8. The CDR3 spans 16 residues. Germline V CDR1 and CDR2: SGHTA, FQGNSA. CDR3 in amino acids: CASSPDRGRVNYGYTF. CDR3 nucleotide sequence: TGTGCCAGCAGCCCGGACAGGGGACGCGTTAACTATGGCTACACCTTC. Full variable domain (rest looked up from reference TRBV7-2 and TRBJ1-2): GAGVSQSPSNKVTEKGKDVELRCDPISGHTALYWYRQSLGQGLEFLIYFQGNSAPDKSGLPSDRFSAERTGGSVSTLTIQRTQQEDSAVYLCASSPDRGRVNYGYTFGSGTRLTVV.

The gene calls are TRBV6-1 and TRBJ1-3; D not resolved. The CDR3 length is 14 residues. The germline gives CDR1 MNHNS, CDR2 SASEGT. With 8 bases removed from V and 2 bases from J, the gap between germline ends came to 13 bases. The CDR3 spells CASDGQVAGNTIYF. In DNA form, the CDR3 reads TGTGCCAGCGACGGTCAGGTGGCTGGAAACACCATATATTTT.

This rearrangement joins TRBV7-9 to TRBJ2-1, with TRBD2 as a possible D gene (6 bases). Germline values: CDR1 SEHNR, CDR2 FQNEAQ (reference sequence). Deletions cut 1 base from V and 7 bases from J, with 14 bases between. There are 15 residues in the CDR3. Written as DNA, the CDR3 is TGTGCCAGCAGCTTAGTCATCCCGGGAGCGAATGAGCAGTTCTTC. This encodes CASSLVIPGANEQFF.

The rearrangement links TRBV28 to TRBJ2-7; 7 bases align to TRBD2. Looked up from germline, CDR1 is MDHEN and CDR2 is SYDVKM. CDR3 size: 10 residues. With V trimmed by 8 bases and J by 9 bases, 4 bases remained unmatched. The CDR3 sequence: CASGTGGQYV. DNA of the CDR3: TGTGCCAGCGGGACGGGGGGGCAGTACGTC.

The J gene is TRBJ2-3, the V gene TRBV10-3; 7 bases align to TRBD1. The junction had 6 bases not matched to a gene; V was cut back by 0 bases and J by 6 bases. CDR3 size: 15 residues. CDR1 ENHRY and CDR2 SYGVKD come from the germline V gene. The CDR3 nucleotides read TGTGCCATCAGTGAGTCGAGACAGGGCAGGGATACGCAGTATTTT. It is translated as CAISESRQGRDTQYF.

The chain is built from TRBV9 and TRBJ2-1; 9 bases align to TRBD2. CDR1 is SGDLS, CDR2 YYNGEE, per germline. V gave up 8 bases and J gave up 5 bases; unmatched junction bases: 17. The CDR3 contains 17 residues. CDR3 sequence (DNA): TGTGCCAGTAATAAGGGGTTTAGCGGGAGTAGCAACAATGAGCAGTTCTTC. As protein: CASNKGFSGSSNNEQFF.

This chain connects TRBV5-1 to TRBJ2-1, with 7 bases that match TRBD2. V lost 4 bases, J lost 8 bases, and 12 bases stayed unmatched. Germline V lookup: CDR1 SGHRS, CDR2 YFSETQ. This CDR3 spans 15 amino acids. This chain's CDR3 is CASSVSGLVSDEQFF. The CDR3 region has the DNA TGCGCCAGCAGCGTTAGCGGGCTGGTCAGCGATGAGCAGTTCTTC. Complete variable domain (other parts from reference TRBV5-1 and TRBJ2-1): KAGVTQTPRYLIKTRGQQVTLSCSPISGHRSVSWYQQTPGQGLQFLFEYFSETQRNKGNFPGRFSGRQFSNSRSEMNVSTLELGDSALYLCASSVSGLVSDEQFFGPGTRLTVL.

The rearrangement uses TRBV30 and TRBJ2-7; unclear D gene. The V and J ends lost 0 bases and 6 bases respectively, with 12 bases between them. Germline assignment: CDR1 GTSNPN and CDR2 SVGIG (reference sequence). The CDR3 spans 13 residues. The CDR3 DNA reads TGTGCCTGGAGTGTGTCTAGTCGGGTCGAGCAGTACGTC. This codes for CAWSVSSRVEQYV.

The chain combines TRBV5-6 with TRBJ2-3, with D maybe TRBD2 (6 bases). Germline assignment: CDR1 SGHDT and CDR2 YYEEEE. With 4 bases removed from V and 3 bases from J, the gap between germline ends came to 9 bases. This CDR3 has 13 residues. The DNA for the CDR3 is TGTGCCAGCAGCCCTCTAGCGACAGATACGCAGTATTTT. It yields the protein CASSPLATDTQYF.

This chain connects TRBV2 to TRBJ1-5; a weak D match, TRBD1 (6 bases). The germline V gene encodes CDR1 SNHLY and CDR2 FYNNEI. V was pared by 6 bases and J by 2 bases, with 17 bases between. CDR3 length: 16 amino acids. Here the CDR3 reads CASRVGGGGGNQPQHF. The CDR3 DNA reads TGTGCCAGCAGGGTAGGGGGTGGCGGTGGCAATCAGCCCCAGCATTTT.

The J gene is TRBJ1-4, the V gene TRBV10-3; tentative D call: TRBD1 (6 bases). Trimming took off 6 bases at V and 5 bases at J, with 13 bases between the two ends. The CDR3 contains 14 residues. Germline CDR1 reads ENHRY; CDR2 reads SYGVKD. The DNA of the CDR3 is TGTGCCATCAGCCCGGACAGCTTGAATGAAAAACTGTTTTTT. Amino acids: CAISPDSLNEKLFF.

This rearrangement joins TRBV11-2 to TRBJ2-5, with 8 bases lining up with TRBD2. Per germline, CDR1 SGHAT and CDR2 FQNNGV. This CDR3 spans 15 amino acids. V lost 1 base and J lost 1; bases outside the gene matches: 2. CDR3 protein: CASSLALAGQETQYF. DNA for the CDR3: TGTGCCAGCAGCTTAGCCCTAGCGGGCCAAGAGACCCAGTACTTC.

The chain carries TRBV5-8 and TRBJ2-6; D is unresolved. Per the germline V gene, CDR1 is SGHTS and CDR2 is YDEGEE. The CDR3 is made up of 17 amino acids. V was cut by 4 bases and J by 0 bases, with 14 bases left in between. The CDR3 DNA reads TGTGCCAGCAGCCCCCACTTTCGGTCCTCTGGGGCCAACGTCCTGACTTTC. Its protein product is CASSPHFRSSGANVLTF.

This chain links TRBV7-9 with TRBJ2-3; D not certain. V was clipped by 5 bases and J by 4 bases, with 7 bases between them. This CDR3 spans 12 amino acids. CDR1 and CDR2 from the germline V gene are SEHNR and FQNEAQ (reference sequence). CDR3 nucleotide sequence: TGTGCCAGCAGCCCCGAGGCAGATACGCAGTATTTT. Encoded protein: CASSPEADTQYF.

The rearrangement uses TRBV7-2 and TRBJ2-3; TRBD2 agrees at 7 bases. The V segment lost 0 bases and the J segment 5 bases; nucleotides outside the gene matches: 5. The CDR3 extends over 15 amino acids. From germline, CDR1 is SGHTA and CDR2 FQGNSA. For the CDR3, the DNA is TGTGCCAGCAGCTTAGCGGGAGGGCGGGAAGATACGCAGTATTTT. It encodes CASSLAGGREDTQYF.

The chain carries TRBV9 and TRBJ1-3; 8 positions match TRBD1. The junction had 8 bases not matched to a gene; V was cut back by 5 bases and J by 4 bases. Germline values: CDR1 SGDLS, CDR2 YYNGEE. There are 15 residues in the CDR3. The DNA of the CDR3 is TGTGCCAGCAGTGAGTCGACAGGGGTAGGAAACACCATATATTTT. Encoded protein: CASSESTGVGNTIYF.